This T cell receptor beta chain emerged from a study of regulatory T cells in long-lasting Graves disease. Combining iRepertoire HTBI primers with Arm-PCR of CDR3 regions, the authors built TCR beta libraries. A single record per CDR3 protein comes from TCRdb applying MiXCR to the multiplex PCR reads. This sample carries roughly 490,000 distinct CDR3 sequences, roughly 23% of them seen once, and the ten largest clones take roughly 13%. Whole-study results and caveats: There were preferences for TRBV28, TRBJ1-2 and TRBJ2-5 in persistent disease. With approximately 3,000 shared public clonotypes, persistent patients exceeded new patients, who shared over 850.

This clonotype was observed many times. The antigen remains unidentified. This CDR3 spans 15 amino acids. V dropped 7 bases and J dropped 3; count of bases not matched to a gene: 4. Time point in this sample: persistent/refractory GD, antithyroid drugs over 5 years with positive TRAb. Generation of the TCR library employed RNA extracted from PBMCs. Graves' disease diagnosis relied on American Thyroid Association guidelines. An endocrinology department located in Xi'an, China, was where the patients came from. The chain recombines TRBV12-3 or TRBV12-4 with TRBJ2-2; 11 bases match TRBD2. The receptor's source is a female donor with Graves disease. Sequences were derived from peripheral blood mononuclear cells (PBMCs), sampled when the disease was refractory, from a patient treated with antithyroid drugs. The CDR3 DNA sequence: TGTGCCAGCACCCAGGGACTAGCGGACACCGGGGAGCTGTTTTTT. As protein: CASTQGLADTGELFF.